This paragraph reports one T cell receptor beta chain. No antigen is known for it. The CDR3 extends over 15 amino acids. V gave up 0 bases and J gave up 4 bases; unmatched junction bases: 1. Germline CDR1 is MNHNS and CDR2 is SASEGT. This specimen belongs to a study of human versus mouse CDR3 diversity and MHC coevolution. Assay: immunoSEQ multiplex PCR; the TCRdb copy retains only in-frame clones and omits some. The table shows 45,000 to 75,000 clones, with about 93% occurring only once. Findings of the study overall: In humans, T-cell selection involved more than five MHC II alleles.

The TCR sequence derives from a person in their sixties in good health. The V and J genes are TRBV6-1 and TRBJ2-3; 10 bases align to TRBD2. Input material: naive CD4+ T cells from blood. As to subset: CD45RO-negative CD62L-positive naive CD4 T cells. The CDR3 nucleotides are TGTGCCAGCAGTGAAGCTAGCGGGAGGCCAGATACGCAGTATTTT. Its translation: CASSEASGRPDTQYF.